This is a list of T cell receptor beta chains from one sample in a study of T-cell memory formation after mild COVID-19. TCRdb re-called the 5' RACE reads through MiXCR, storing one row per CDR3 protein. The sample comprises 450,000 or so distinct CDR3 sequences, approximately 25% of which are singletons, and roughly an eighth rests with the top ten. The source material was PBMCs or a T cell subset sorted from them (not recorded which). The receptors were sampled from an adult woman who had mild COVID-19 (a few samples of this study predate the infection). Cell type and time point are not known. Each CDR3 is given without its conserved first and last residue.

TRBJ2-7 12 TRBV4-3 ASSRKGPSYEQY
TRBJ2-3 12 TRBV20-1 SARDGLAGDTQY
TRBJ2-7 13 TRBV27 ASRELAGGLYEQY
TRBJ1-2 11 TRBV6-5 ASSYATVGAYT
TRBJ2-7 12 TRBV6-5 ASSPPAGGAEQY
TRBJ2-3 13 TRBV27 ASSRNDRSTDTQY
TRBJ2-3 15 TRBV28 ASSSLRGAGIADTQY
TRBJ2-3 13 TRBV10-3 ATTPGDGARDTQY
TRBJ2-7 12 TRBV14 ASSQVRSSYEQY
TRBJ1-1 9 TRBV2 ASSEVVEAF
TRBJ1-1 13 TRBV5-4 ASSRIREGPTEAF
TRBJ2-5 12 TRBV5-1 ASCDQGIQETQY
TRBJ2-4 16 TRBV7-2 ASSLEDWSYSAKNIQY